Given below is one T cell receptor beta chain in context. The target antigen is unknown. The sample is drawn from a study of T cells in Graves' hyperthyroidism and ophthalmopathy. Overall study findings and caveats: In the analysis, a 13 V-J model separated ophthalmopathy from stable hyperthyroidism. In blood, most of the thyroid clonotypes expanded above 0.001 were also present. Ophthalmopathy prediction by the model preceded onset by a median approximately six months.

TCR beta CDR3 region amplification was performed from RNA transcripts. The TCR CDR3 first-round RT-PCR relied on the HTBI primer set. From the multiplex PCR reads, TCRdb called clonotypes with MiXCR, one entry per CDR3 protein. The sample records around 300,000 distinct CDR3 sequences, approximately 15% being singletons. Exclusion criteria comprised uncontrolled infection, other autoimmune disease, pregnancy or lactation. This CDR3 spans 17 amino acids. Germline V gene lookup returns CDR1 MGHRA and CDR2 YSYEKL. The V segment lost 3 bases and the J segment 2 bases; nucleotides outside the gene matches: 9.

What was sequenced was blood. The chain carries TRBV4-1 and TRBJ1-5; 8 bases map to TRBD1. This TCR derives from a woman aged 25 to 39 with Graves' hyperthyroidism. The CDR3 loop reads CASSHVTGVVGNQPQHF. In DNA form, the CDR3 reads TGCGCCAGCAGCCACGTGACAGGGGTTGTGGGCAATCAGCCCCAGCATTTT.